The 32 T cell receptor beta chains reported below all come from one sample, sequenced in a study of blood T cells in healthy people across ages. Through a sample-barcoded 5' primer and a J-beta primer mix, a second PCR was run for 7 to 11 cycles. TCRdb processed the 5' RACE reads anew with MiXCR; each CDR3 protein has one entry. The profile shows roughly 1,700,000 distinct CDR3 sequences, roughly 28% of them singletons. The sequenced sample was blood. These receptor sequences come from a woman aged 25 to 39 in good health.

The rearrangement uses TRBV7-3 and TRBJ2-5; possibly TRBD2 for D (5 bases). Trimming removed 1 base at V and 5 bases at J, with 8 bases between. CDR1 SGHTA and CDR2 FQGTGA come from the germline V gene. CDR3 length: 13 amino acids. In DNA, the CDR3 is TGTGCCAGCAGCTTAATGACGGGGGAGACCCAGTACTTC. The encoded protein is CASSLMTGETQYF.

The chain links TRBV6-1 to TRBJ1-1; D uncertain. Trimming pared 6 bases from V and 0 bases from J, leaving 5 bases between. The germline CDR1 and CDR2 sequences are MNHNS and SASEGT. This CDR3 has 12 residues. The CDR3 DNA reads as TGTGCCAGCAGGGAAATGAACACTGAAGCTTTCTTT. Protein sequence: CASREMNTEAFF.

Notes on this clonotype: Given the absence of the conserved phenylalanine or tryptophan at the CDR3 end, a read error is likely. The chain links TRBV18 to TRBJ2-1, with 11 bases that match TRBD2. Trimming at V came to 1 base and at J to 5 bases, leaving 1 base not matched to a gene. This CDR3 has 15 residues. Germline-derived CDR1 and CDR2 are KGHSH and LQKENI. The CDR3 sequence: CASSPLLAGDNEQFL. In nucleotides, the CDR3 is TGTGCCAGCTCACCACTACTAGCGGGGGACAATGAGCAGTTCCTC.

This clonotype came up many times. The chain is built from TRBV12-5 and TRBJ2-5; the match to TRBD2 covers 7 bases. Losses at the gene ends were 6 bases for V and 1 base for J; bases not matched to a gene: 5. This CDR3 contains 14 residues. The germline CDR1 and CDR2 sequences are LGHNT and FRNRAP. The CDR3 region is CASGLSGTQETQYF. The CDR3 nucleotides are TGTGCTAGTGGCTTAAGCGGGACCCAAGAGACCCAGTACTTC.

The chain links TRBV2 to TRBJ2-7; possible D gene TRBD2, 5 bases. The CDR3 is made up of 15 amino acids. Germline V lookup: CDR1 SNHLY, CDR2 FYNNEI. The V and J ends lost 6 bases and 0 bases respectively, with 15 bases between them. In nucleotides, the CDR3 is TGTGCCAGCAGAGGGAGTGGCGATCCCTCCTACGAGCAGTACTTC. Amino acid sequence: CASRGSGDPSYEQYF.

The table lists this clonotype with a few counts. The rearrangement links TRBV5-1 to TRBJ2-1; D ambiguous. Trimming removed 0 bases at V and 13 bases at J, with 11 bases between. CDR1 and CDR2 (germline): SGHRS, YFSETQ. The CDR3 is 12 residues long. The CDR3 loop is CASSLVGRYQFF. The CDR3 coding sequence is TGCGCCAGCAGCTTGGTCGGGCGATATCAGTTCTTC. Full variable domain (remainder filled in from reference TRBV5-1 and TRBJ2-1): KAGVTQTPRYLIKTRGQQVTLSCSPISGHRSVSWYQQTPGQGLQFLFEYFSETQRNKGNFPGRFSGRQFSNSRSEMNVSTLELGDSALYLCASSLVGRYQFFGPGTRLTVL.

The chain joins TRBV6-2 or TRBV6-3 to TRBJ2-7, with D unclear. The V gene lost 3 bases and the J gene lost 7 bases, with 13 bases spanning the gap. Germline V gene sequence: CDR1 MNHEY, CDR2 SVGEGT. CDR3 length: 13 amino acids. CDR3 loop: CASSYLPEWEQYF. CDR3 DNA: TGTGCCAGCAGTTATCTACCCGAATGGGAGCAGTACTTC.

The chain has TRBV4-3 and TRBJ2-1; 8 nucleotides agree with TRBD2. Germline V gene sequence: CDR1 LGHNA, CDR2 YSLEER. The CDR3 is 16 amino acids. The V gene end was trimmed by 0 bases and the J gene end by 7 bases; junction bases not matched to a gene: 8. CDR3 bases: TGCGCCAGCAGCCAAGATGGAGCGGGGGCTGGGAATGAGCAGTTCTTC. This translates into CASSQDGAGAGNEQFF.

This clonotype has a handful of counts. J is TRBJ2-7 and V is TRBV20-1; D could derive from TRBD1 or TRBD2 (5 bases each). The CDR3 runs 13 residues. Germline V gene lookup returns CDR1 DFQATT and CDR2 SNEGSKA (reference sequence). V lost 3 bases to trimming and J lost 2 bases, with 11 bases between them. Here the CDR3 reads CSASFGAAYEQYF. The CDR3 DNA follows: TGCAGTGCTAGTTTCGGGGCGGCCTACGAGCAGTACTTC.

The gene calls are TRBV11-2 and TRBJ1-3; a weak D match, TRBD1 (5 bases). The V gene's germline CDR1 is SGHAT and CDR2 FQNNGV. The V gene lost 2 bases and the J gene lost 2 bases, with 16 bases spanning the gap. The CDR3 extends over 17 amino acids. The CDR3 region is CASSLPSGTPTGNTIYF. Written as DNA, the CDR3 is TGTGCCAGCAGCTTACCTTCCGGGACTCCAACTGGAAACACCATATATTTT.

The chain couples TRBV5-5 to TRBJ2-1; D is possibly TRBD2 (5 bases). Trimming removed 2 bases at V and 8 bases at J, with 17 bases between. Per the germline V gene, CDR1 is SGHKS and CDR2 is YYEKEE (reference sequence). The CDR3 length is 15 residues. CDR3 amino acids: CASSLEAEGLYEQFF. CDR3 in DNA: TGTGCCAGCAGCTTAGAGGCTGAGGGCCTCTATGAGCAGTTCTTC. The whole variable domain, remainder taken from reference TRBV5-5 and TRBJ2-1, is DAGVTQSPTHLIKTRGQQVTLRCSPISGHKSVSWYQQVLGQGPQFIFQYYEKEERGRGNFPDRFSARQFPNYSSELNVNALLLGDSALYLCASSLEAEGLYEQFFGPGTRLTVL.

This clonotype was counted many times. The DNA of the CDR3 is TGTGCCAGCAGTCGAGGGGGCTCGGAGACCCAGTACTTC. This sequence encodes CASSRGGSETQYF. The chain recombines TRBV6-2 or TRBV6-3 with TRBJ2-5, with TRBD1 matching 7 bases. Germline-derived CDR1 and CDR2 are MNHEY and SVGEGT. The CDR3 extends over 13 amino acids. Trimming cost V 5 bases and J 5 bases; bases outside gene matches: 5.

To note about this clonotype: Given a much more abundant clone one base away, this may be a read error. The chain couples TRBV5-1 to TRBJ2-5, with 8 nucleotides matching TRBD2. After removal of 4 bases from V and 11 bases from J, the junction contained 13 bases not matched to a gene. Germline V gene lookup returns CDR1 SGHRS and CDR2 YFSETQ. This CDR3 is 14 amino acids long. CDR3 residues: CASSGGRTSNEQYF. In DNA form, the CDR3 reads TGCGCCAGCAGCGGGGGGAGGACTAGCAATGAGCAGTACTTC.

About this clonotype itself: This may come from a read error, since a much larger clone is one base off. The chain has TRBV7-9 and TRBJ2-6, with 7 positions matching TRBD2. V shed 8 bases and J 4 bases; nucleotides not matched to a gene: 11. Germline V lookup: CDR1 SEHNR, CDR2 FQNEAQ (reference sequence). The CDR3 loop spans 16 amino acids. CDR3 in amino acids: CASGQNSGNGANVLTF. As DNA, the CDR3 is TGTGCCAGCGGCCAGAACAGCGGGAACGGGGCCAACGTCCTGACTTTC.

The rearrangement joins TRBV3-1 to TRBJ2-2; the D gene could be TRBD1 or TRBD2 (5 bases each). The V gene's germline CDR1 is LGHDT and CDR2 YNNKEL (reference sequence). V dropped 4 bases and J dropped 6 bases, with 18 bases sitting between them. This CDR3 comprises 16 residues. The CDR3 sequence: CASSPTVWGEAGELFF. CDR3 DNA sequence: TGTGCCAGCAGCCCGACAGTTTGGGGAGAGGCCGGGGAGCTGTTTTTT.

The chain couples TRBV5-6 to TRBJ1-5; 10 nucleotides align to TRBD1. Germline V gene lookup returns CDR1 SGHDT and CDR2 YYEEEE. CDR3 size: 16 residues. The V and J ends lost 2 bases and 5 bases, in that order; junction bases with no gene match: 7. The CDR3 spells CASSFWTGGGDQPQHF. The CDR3 nucleotides are TGTGCCAGCAGCTTCTGGACAGGGGGAGGGGATCAGCCCCAGCATTTT.

Only a few counts were recorded for this clonotype. J is TRBJ2-3 and V is TRBV20-1, with a possible D match to TRBD2 (5 bases). This CDR3 is built from 13 residues. V shed 8 bases and J shed 4 bases, with 16 bases lying between them. Germline V gene sequence: CDR1 DFQATT, CDR2 SNEGSKA (reference sequence). CDR3 in DNA: TGCAGTCCAAGAACCGGAGGTGCAGATACGCAGTATTTT. Amino acid sequence: CSPRTGGADTQYF.

This clonotype came up a few times. The V and J genes are TRBV7-2 and TRBJ2-1, with 9 bases fitting TRBD1. The V gene end was trimmed by 5 bases and the J gene end by 7 bases; junction bases not matched to a gene: 9. There are 15 residues in the CDR3. Germline lookup yields CDR1 SGHTA and CDR2 FQGNSA. This CDR3 is CASSPLTGGWNEQFF. The CDR3 bases are TGTGCCAGCAGCCCTTTAACAGGGGGCTGGAATGAGCAGTTCTTC.

Points on this clonotype: This may be a read error, as it is one base from a much larger clone. The chain recombines TRBV7-8 with TRBJ2-5; 7 bases agree with TRBD1. The CDR3 covers 13 residues. CDR1 and CDR2 (germline): SGHVS, FQNEAQ. The junction had 9 bases not matched to a gene; V was cut back by 3 bases and J by 11 bases. CDR3 DNA: TGTGCCAGCAGCTTGACAGGGAACAATGAGCAGTACTTC. It codes for CASSLTGNNEQYF.

This clonotype was detected only a few times. The chain carries TRBV5-1 and TRBJ2-3; tentatively, D is TRBD1 or TRBD2 (5 bases each). Trimming stripped 0 bases from V and 0 bases from J, with 11 bases between. The length of the CDR3 is 16 residues. Looked up from germline, CDR1 is SGHRS and CDR2 is YFSETQ. CDR3 loop: CASSLVRGPSTDTQYF. DNA of the CDR3: TGCGCCAGCAGCTTGGTGAGGGGCCCTAGCACAGATACGCAGTATTTT.

J is TRBJ2-3 and V is TRBV4-1; 11 bases match TRBD2. CDR1 MGHRA and CDR2 YSYEKL come from the germline V gene. The trim removed 6 bases at V and 1 base at J, leaving 6 bases unmatched. The CDR3 spans 16 residues. In DNA, the CDR3 is TGCGCCAGCAGTCGACCTAGCGGGGGGCGCACAGATACGCAGTATTTT. Translating gives CASSRPSGGRTDTQYF.

Details on this clonotype: A much larger clone sits a single nucleotide away, making a read error possible. This chain joins TRBV4-3 and TRBJ1-4; D gene unclear. The V end lost 0 bases, the J end lost 4 bases, and 9 bases lay between the germline ends. This CDR3 has 15 amino acids. The germline gives CDR1 LGHNA, CDR2 YSLEER. Here the CDR3 DNA reads TGCGCCAGCAGCCAAGATCCTCGCCATAATGAAAAACTGTTTTTT. It yields the protein CASSQDPRHNEKLFF.

This rearrangement joins TRBV9 to TRBJ2-1; tentatively, D is TRBD1 or TRBD2 (6 bases each). Per germline, CDR1 SGDLS and CDR2 YYNGEE. V lost 0 bases and J 8 bases, leaving 18 bases between the germline ends. This CDR3 region has 16 residues. CDR3 bases: TGTGCCAGCAGCGTAGATTCCGGGGGCGTCGGCTATGAGCAGTTCTTC. It translates to CASSVDSGGVGYEQFF.

This clonotype occurred many times. The chain couples TRBV7-2 to TRBJ2-7, with TRBD2 matching 9 bases. Germline values: CDR1 SGHTA, CDR2 FQGNSA. With V trimmed by 6 bases and J by 4 bases, 7 bases remained unmatched. This CDR3 has 14 residues. The CDR3 DNA sequence: TGTGCCAGCAGTTCTCTAGCGGGGCCATACGAGCAGTACTTC. As protein: CASSSLAGPYEQYF.

The V gene is TRBV15, the J gene TRBJ1-2; the D gene is possibly TRBD1 (5 bases). CDR3 length: 15 residues. Looked up from germline, CDR1 is LNHNV and CDR2 is YYDKDF (reference sequence). V was trimmed by 0 bases and J by 6 bases, leaving 14 bases between them. The CDR3 protein is CATSRDKEGIHGYTF. The CDR3 DNA sequence: TGTGCCACCAGCAGAGATAAGGAGGGGATTCATGGCTACACCTTC.

This rearrangement joins TRBV6-1 to TRBJ1-4, with D tentatively TRBD1 (5 bases). This CDR3 has 14 residues. Per the germline V gene, CDR1 is MNHNS and CDR2 is SASEGT. Trimming shortened V by 2 bases and J by 6 bases, and 10 bases separated the two germline ends. The CDR3 DNA sequence: TGTGCCAGCAGTGAACAGGGCCGGGATGAAAAACTGTTTTTT. Translated: CASSEQGRDEKLFF.

Notes on this clonotype: A much larger clone lies a single base off, so this may be a read error. The chain links TRBV3-1 to TRBJ2-5, with D tentatively TRBD1 or TRBD2 (5 bases each). The J call is in doubt because the DNA end fits TRBJ2-7 better. The CDR3 consists of 13 residues. Germline V gene data show CDR1 as LGHDT and CDR2 as YNNKEL (reference sequence). The CDR3 DNA is TGTGCCAGCAGCCAATCCCGGGACGTCGAGCAGTACTTC. Amino acid sequence: CASSQSRDVEQYF.

The rearrangement uses TRBV7-2 and TRBJ2-4, with D possibly called TRBD1 or TRBD2 (5 bases each). Trimming took off 5 bases at V and 3 bases at J, with 17 bases between the two ends. CDR1 is SGHTA, CDR2 FQGNSA, per germline. There are 16 residues in the CDR3. CDR3 sequence (DNA): TGTGCCAGCAGCCCCCCGGGACGTCTACTCAAAAACATTCAGTACTTC. It encodes CASSPPGRLLKNIQYF. Full variable domain (remainder filled in from reference TRBV7-2 and TRBJ2-4): GAGVSQSPSNKVTEKGKDVELRCDPISGHTALYWYRQSLGQGLEFLIYFQGNSAPDKSGLPSDRFSAERTGGSVSTLTIQRTQQEDSAVYLCASSPPGRLLKNIQYFGAGTRLSVL.

The genes are TRBV12-3 or TRBV12-4 and TRBJ2-2; tentative D call: TRBD2 (6 bases). Trimming took off 6 bases at V and 4 bases at J, with 15 bases between the two ends. CDR3 length: 15 amino acids. CDR3 nucleotides: TGTGCCAGCAGCCTAGCCGGGGGTGGCACCGGGGAGCTGTTTTTT. Residues: CASSLAGGGTGELFF.

This chain links TRBV2 with TRBJ2-4; 8 bases fit TRBD1. The J segment lost 13 bases and the V segment lost 8 bases, leaving 10 bases of the junction unmatched. This CDR3 is built from 12 residues. The germline gives CDR1 SNHLY, CDR2 FYNNEI. The CDR3, as DNA: TGTGCCAGCGGACAGGGTGGAGGGGAGCAGTACTTC. Amino acids: CASGQGGGEQYF.

The rearrangement links TRBV30 to TRBJ2-7, with D unresolved. The DNA end is more similar to TRBJ2-4, so the J call may be wrong. CDR3 length: 11 residues. CDR1 and CDR2 from the germline V gene are GTSNPN and SVGIG (reference sequence). The CDR3, as DNA: TGTGCCTTTGGGCCCGGGAACATTCAGTACTTC. Amino acids: CAFGPGNIQYF.

This clonotype was detected only a few times. The V call is TRBV20-1, the J call TRBJ2-3, with D possibly TRBD2 on 7 matching bases. The CDR3 runs 14 residues. Trimming shortened V by 4 bases and J by 1 base, and 12 bases separated the two germline ends. Germline CDR1 DFQATT, CDR2 SNEGSKA (reference sequence). Here the CDR3 reads CSAMAGAGTDTQYF. The CDR3 DNA reads as TGCAGTGCTATGGCGGGGGCGGGCACAGATACGCAGTATTTT.